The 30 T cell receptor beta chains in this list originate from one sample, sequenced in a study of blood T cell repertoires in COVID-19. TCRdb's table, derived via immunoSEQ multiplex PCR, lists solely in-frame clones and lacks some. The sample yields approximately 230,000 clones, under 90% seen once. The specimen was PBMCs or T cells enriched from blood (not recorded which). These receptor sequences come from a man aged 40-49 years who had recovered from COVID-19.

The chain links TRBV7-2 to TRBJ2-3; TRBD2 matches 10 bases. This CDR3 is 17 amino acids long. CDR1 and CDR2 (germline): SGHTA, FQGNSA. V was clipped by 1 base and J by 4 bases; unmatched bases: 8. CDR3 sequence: CASSLVWSGRVPDTQYF. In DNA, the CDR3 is TGTGCCAGCAGCTTAGTTTGGAGCGGGAGGGTTCCAGATACGCAGTATTTT.

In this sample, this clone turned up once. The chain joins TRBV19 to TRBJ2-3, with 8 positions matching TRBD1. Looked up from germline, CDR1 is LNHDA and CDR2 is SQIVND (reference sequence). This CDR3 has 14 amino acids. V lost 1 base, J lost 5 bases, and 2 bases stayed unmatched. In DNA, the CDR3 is TGTGCCAGTAGTATAGCAGGGGGCGAAGATACGCAGTATTTT. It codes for CASSIAGGEDTQYF.

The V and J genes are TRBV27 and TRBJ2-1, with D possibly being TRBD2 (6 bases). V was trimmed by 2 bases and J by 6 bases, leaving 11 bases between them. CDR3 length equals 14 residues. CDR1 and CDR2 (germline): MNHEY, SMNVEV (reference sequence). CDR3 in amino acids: CASSLLRESNEQFF. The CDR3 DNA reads TGTGCCAGCAGTTTACTACGGGAGTCCAATGAGCAGTTCTTC.

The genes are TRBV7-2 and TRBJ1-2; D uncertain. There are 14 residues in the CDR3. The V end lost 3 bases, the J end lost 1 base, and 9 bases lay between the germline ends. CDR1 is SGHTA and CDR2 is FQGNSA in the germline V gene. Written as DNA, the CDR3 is TGTGCCAGCAGCTTTCAGCGGGGTAACTATGGCTACACCTTC. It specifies CASSFQRGNYGYTF.

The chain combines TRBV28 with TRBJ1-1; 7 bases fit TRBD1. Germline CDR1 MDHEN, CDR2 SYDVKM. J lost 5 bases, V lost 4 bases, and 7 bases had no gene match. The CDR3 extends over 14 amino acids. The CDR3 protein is CASSSDRESTEAFF. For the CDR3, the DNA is TGTGCCAGCAGTTCAGACAGGGAGAGTACTGAAGCTTTCTTT.

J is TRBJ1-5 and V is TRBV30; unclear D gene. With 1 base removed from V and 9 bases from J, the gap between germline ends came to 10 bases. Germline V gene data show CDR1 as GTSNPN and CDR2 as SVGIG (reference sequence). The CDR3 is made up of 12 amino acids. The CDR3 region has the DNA TGTGCCTGGAGTGCGGGAAATACGCCCCAGCATTTT. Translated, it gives CAWSAGNTPQHF.

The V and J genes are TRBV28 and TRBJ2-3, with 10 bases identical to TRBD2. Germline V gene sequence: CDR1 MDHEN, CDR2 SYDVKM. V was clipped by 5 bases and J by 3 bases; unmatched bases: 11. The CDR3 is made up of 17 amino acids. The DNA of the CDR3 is TGTGCCAGCAGTGCGCCCCCACTAGCGGGATGGACAGATACGCAGTATTTT. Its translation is CASSAPPLAGWTDTQYF.

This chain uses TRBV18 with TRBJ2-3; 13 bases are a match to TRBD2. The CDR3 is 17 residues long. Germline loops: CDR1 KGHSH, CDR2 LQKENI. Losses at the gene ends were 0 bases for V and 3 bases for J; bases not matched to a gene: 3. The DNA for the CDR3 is TGTGCCAGCTCACCACCAGGACTAGCGGGGGCGACAGATACGCAGTATTTT. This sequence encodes CASSPPGLAGATDTQYF. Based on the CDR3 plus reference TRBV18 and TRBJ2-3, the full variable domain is NAGVMQNPRHLVRRRGQEARLRCSPMKGHSHVYWYRQLPEEGLKFMVYLQKENIIDESGMPKERFSAEFPKEGPSILRIQQVVRGDSAAYFCASSPPGLAGATDTQYFGPGTRLTVL.

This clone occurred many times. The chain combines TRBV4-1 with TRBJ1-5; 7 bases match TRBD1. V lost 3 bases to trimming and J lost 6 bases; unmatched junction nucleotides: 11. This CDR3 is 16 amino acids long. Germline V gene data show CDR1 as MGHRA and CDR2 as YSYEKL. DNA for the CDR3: TGCGCCAGCAGCCAGACAACAGGGGATAGGGGTCAGCCCCAGCATTTT. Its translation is CASSQTTGDRGQPQHF.

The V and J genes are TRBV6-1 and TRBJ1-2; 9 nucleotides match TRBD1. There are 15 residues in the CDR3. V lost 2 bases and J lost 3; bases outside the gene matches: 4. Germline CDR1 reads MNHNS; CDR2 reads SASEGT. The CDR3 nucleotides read TGTGCCAGCAGTGAACCGGGACAGGGTTACTATGGCTACACCTTC. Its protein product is CASSEPGQGYYGYTF.

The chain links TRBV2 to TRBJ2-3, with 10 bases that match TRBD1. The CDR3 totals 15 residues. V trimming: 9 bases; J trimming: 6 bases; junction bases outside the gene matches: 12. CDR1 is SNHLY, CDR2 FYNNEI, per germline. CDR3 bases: TGTGCCAGTGTACGGGACAGGGGACTGGGGGATACGCAGTATTTT. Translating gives CASVRDRGLGDTQYF.

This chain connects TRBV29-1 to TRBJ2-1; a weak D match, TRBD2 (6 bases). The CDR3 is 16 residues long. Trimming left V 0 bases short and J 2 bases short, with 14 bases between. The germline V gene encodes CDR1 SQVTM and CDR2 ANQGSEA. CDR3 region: CSVEDALAPAYNEQFF. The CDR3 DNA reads TGCAGCGTTGAAGATGCCCTAGCGCCAGCCTACAATGAGCAGTTCTTC.

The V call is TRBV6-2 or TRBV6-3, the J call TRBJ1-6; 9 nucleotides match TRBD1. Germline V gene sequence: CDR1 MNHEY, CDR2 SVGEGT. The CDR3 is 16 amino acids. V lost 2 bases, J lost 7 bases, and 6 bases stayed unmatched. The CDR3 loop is CASSYDGTGFNSPLHF. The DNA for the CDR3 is TGTGCCAGCAGTTACGACGGGACAGGGTTCAATTCACCCCTCCACTTT.

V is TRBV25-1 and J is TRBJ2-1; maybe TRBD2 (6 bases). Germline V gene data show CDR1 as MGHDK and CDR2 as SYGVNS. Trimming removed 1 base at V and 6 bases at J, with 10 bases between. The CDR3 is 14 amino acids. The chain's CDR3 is CASSELGLLNEQFF. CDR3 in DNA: TGTGCCAGCAGTGAATTGGGACTGCTCAATGAGCAGTTCTTC.

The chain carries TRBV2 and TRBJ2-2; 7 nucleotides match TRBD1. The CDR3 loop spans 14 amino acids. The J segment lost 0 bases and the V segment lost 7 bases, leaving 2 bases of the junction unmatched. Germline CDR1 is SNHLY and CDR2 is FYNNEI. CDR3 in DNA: TGTGCCAGCATAGACAGGGCGAACACCGGGGAGCTGTTTTTT. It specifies CASIDRANTGELFF.

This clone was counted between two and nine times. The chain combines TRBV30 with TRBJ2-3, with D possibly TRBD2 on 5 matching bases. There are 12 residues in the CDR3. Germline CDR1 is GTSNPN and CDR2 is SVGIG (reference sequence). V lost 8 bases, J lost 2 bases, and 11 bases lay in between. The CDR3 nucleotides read TGTGCCCGAGGGTATGACACAGATACGCAGTATTTT. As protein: CARGYDTDTQYF.

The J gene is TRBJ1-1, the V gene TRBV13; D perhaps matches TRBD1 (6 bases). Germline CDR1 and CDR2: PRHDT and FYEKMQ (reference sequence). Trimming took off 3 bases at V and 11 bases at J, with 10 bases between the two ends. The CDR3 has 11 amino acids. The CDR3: CASSFSGAAFF. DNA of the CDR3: TGTGCCAGCAGCTTTTCAGGGGCGGCTTTCTTT.

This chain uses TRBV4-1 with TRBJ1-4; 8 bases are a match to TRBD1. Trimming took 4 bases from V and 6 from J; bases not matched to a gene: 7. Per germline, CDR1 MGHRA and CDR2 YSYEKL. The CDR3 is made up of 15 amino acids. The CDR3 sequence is CASSPRTGRDEKLFF. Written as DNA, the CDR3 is TGCGCCAGCAGCCCGAGGACAGGGAGGGATGAAAAACTGTTTTTT.

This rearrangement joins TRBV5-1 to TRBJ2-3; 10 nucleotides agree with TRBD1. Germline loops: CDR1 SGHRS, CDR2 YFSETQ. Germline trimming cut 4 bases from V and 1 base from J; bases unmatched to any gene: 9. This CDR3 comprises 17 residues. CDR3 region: CASSDGQGVLGTDTQYF. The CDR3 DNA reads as TGCGCCAGCAGCGACGGACAGGGGGTGCTCGGCACAGATACGCAGTATTTT.

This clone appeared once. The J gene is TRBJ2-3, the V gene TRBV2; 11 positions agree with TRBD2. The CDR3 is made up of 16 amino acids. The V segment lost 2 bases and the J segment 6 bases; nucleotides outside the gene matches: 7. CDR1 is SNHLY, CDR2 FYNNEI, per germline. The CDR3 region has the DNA TGTGCCAGCAGTGAACTTAGCGGGGGGGAGTCTGATACGCAGTATTTT. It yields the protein CASSELSGGESDTQYF.

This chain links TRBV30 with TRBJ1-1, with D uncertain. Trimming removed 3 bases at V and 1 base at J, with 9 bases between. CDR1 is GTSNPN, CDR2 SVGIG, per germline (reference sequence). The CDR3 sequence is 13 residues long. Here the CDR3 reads CAWSPRQNTEAFF. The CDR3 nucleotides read TGTGCCTGGAGCCCGAGGCAGAACACTGAAGCTTTCTTT. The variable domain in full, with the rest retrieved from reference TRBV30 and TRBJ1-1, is SQTIHQWPATLVQPVGSPLSLECTVEGTSNPNLYWYRQAAGRGLQLLFYSVGIGQISSEVPQNLSASRPQDRQFILSSKKLLLSDSGFYLCAWSPRQNTEAFFGQGTRLTVV.

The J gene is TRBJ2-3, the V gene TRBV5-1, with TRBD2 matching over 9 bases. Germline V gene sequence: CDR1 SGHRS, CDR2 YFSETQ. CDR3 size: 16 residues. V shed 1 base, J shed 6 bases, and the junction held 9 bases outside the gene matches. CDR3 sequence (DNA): TGCGCCAGCAGCTTGTTGGCGGGGGGGGAAGGTGATACGCAGTATTTT. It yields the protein CASSLLAGGEGDTQYF.

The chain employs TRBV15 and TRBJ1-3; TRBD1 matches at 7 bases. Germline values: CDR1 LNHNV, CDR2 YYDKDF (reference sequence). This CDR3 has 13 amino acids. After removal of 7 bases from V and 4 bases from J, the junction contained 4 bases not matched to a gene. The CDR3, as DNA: TGTGCCACCACCCGGGACAGAGGAAACACCATATATTTT. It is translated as CATTRDRGNTIYF.

The CDR3 region has the DNA TGTGCCAGCAGCCCGTGGGGCCAAAAGGCTCAGCCCCAGCATTTT. Translating it yields CASSPWGQKAQPQHF. The J gene is TRBJ1-5, the V gene TRBV28; D possibly corresponds to TRBD1 (5 bases). The CDR3 totals 15 residues. V was cut by 6 bases and J by 6 bases, with 18 bases left in between. Germline assignment: CDR1 MDHEN and CDR2 SYDVKM.

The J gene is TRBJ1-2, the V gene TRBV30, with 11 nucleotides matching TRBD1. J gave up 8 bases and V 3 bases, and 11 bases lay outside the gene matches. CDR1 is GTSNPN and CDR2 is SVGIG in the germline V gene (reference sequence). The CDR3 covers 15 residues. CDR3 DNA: TGTGCCTGGAGCGCCCTGGGACAGGGGGTGAGCGGCTACACCTTC. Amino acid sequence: CAWSALGQGVSGYTF. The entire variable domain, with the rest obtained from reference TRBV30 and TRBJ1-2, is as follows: SQTIHQWPATLVQPVGSPLSLECTVEGTSNPNLYWYRQAAGRGLQLLFYSVGIGQISSEVPQNLSASRPQDRQFILSSKKLLLSDSGFYLCAWSALGQGVSGYTFGSGTRLTVV.

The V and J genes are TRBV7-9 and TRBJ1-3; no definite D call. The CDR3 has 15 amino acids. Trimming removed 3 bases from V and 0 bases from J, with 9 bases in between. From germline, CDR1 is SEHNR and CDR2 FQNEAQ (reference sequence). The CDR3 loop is CASSFSHGSGNTIYF. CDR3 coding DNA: TGTGCCAGCAGCTTTTCCCACGGCTCTGGAAACACCATATATTTT.

The CDR3 nucleotides read TGCGCCAGCAGCCAAGATGGGGGGGCGAGGTCCTACAATGAGCAGTTCTTC. Its protein product is CASSQDGGARSYNEQFF. The V gene is TRBV4-1, the J gene TRBJ2-1; a possible D gene is TRBD2 (7 bases). The CDR3 is 17 amino acids. Deletions cut 0 bases from V and 1 base from J, with 13 bases between. CDR1 is MGHRA and CDR2 is YSYEKL in the germline V gene.

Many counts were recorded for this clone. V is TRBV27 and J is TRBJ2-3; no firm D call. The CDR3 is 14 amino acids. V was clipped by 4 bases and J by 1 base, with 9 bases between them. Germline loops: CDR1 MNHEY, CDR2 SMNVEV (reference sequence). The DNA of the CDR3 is TGTGCCAGCAGTTCCCCGGCGGGCACAGATACGCAGTATTTT. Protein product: CASSSPAGTDTQYF.

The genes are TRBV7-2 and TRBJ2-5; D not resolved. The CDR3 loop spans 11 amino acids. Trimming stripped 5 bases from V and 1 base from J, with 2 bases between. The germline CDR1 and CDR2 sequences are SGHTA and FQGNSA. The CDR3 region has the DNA TGTGCCAGCAGCCGCCAAGAGACCCAGTACTTC. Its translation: CASSRQETQYF.

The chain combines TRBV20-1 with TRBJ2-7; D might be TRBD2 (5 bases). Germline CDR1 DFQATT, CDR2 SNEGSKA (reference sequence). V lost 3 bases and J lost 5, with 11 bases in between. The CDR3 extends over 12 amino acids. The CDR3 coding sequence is TGCAGTGCTAGTACGGGGTTCCACGAGCAGTACTTC. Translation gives CSASTGFHEQYF.